The present TCR beta chain was sequenced within a study of T cell repertoires in cytomegalovirus infection. TCRdb reanalysed the reads using MiXCR and keeps one entry per CDR3 protein. The sample shows approximately 750,000 distinct CDR3 sequences, 35% of them seen only once. The clonotype comes from a human donor in good health (CMV status not recorded). Some clones in this sample may be carry-over from other donors' samples. The sequencing input was PBMCs.

CDR3: CASSLHRGGQPQHF. The DNA of the CDR3 is TGTGCCAGCAGTTTACACAGGGGAGGGCAGCCCCAGCATTTT. This chain connects TRBV28 to TRBJ1-5; 7 nucleotides line up with TRBD1. The length of the CDR3 is 14 residues. V shed 2 bases and J 7 bases; nucleotides not matched to a gene: 5. Germline assignment: CDR1 MDHEN and CDR2 SYDVKM.